This T cell receptor (beta chain) was identified during a study of blood T cell repertoires in COVID-19 (dated by TCRdb to between 2020 and 2021). For the wider study: Collaborator samples came from the United States, Italy and Spain and covered acute and convalescent phases of COVID-19. The repertoires were released in a freely available public database intended as a resource for research on the immune response to SARS-CoV-2. The samples were drawn from the first 160 participants of the ongoing ImmuneRACE study and from 950 to 1,500 subjects provided by 6 global collaborators. The sample metadata nearly always contained a de-identified subject ID, COVID-19 status, age in years and sex. The prospective study material was composed of cDNA or gDNA derived from T cells, B-cell-depleted T cells, or PBMCs. Subjects who had been exposed to COVID-19, were actively infected with it, or had recovered from it provided the deeply sampled blood TCRbeta repertoires that made up the dataset. Where available, HLA class I and class II types were taken from metadata supplied by the sample provider and were not determined by assay-based typing.

Study-wide conclusions, independent of this receptor: How much clinical and demographic metadata was included differed by source and by participant, and the metadata was provided uncurated.

V and J are truncated by 4 bases and 7 bases respectively, leaving an intervening sequence of 10 bases. Spanning cysteine to phenylalanine, the CDR3 consists of 13 amino acids. Kept here is only the CDR3 DNA, which spans 39 bases and is read in frame from base 1. Taken from the germline V gene, the CDR1 and CDR2 loops are KGHDR and SFDVKD. Another Seattle source contributed samples from volunteer blood donors who had recovered from COVID-19. Whole blood was collected in K2EDTA tubes by collaborating institutions according to the institutions' own protocols. For TCRbeta analysis, collaborator samples were shipped as frozen whole blood, as isolated PBMCs, or as DNA extracted from either sample type. TCRbeta CDR3 regions were amplified from genomic DNA using the immunoSEQ Assay, a bias-controlled multiplex PCR. As for the authors' bioinformatics: The number of nucleated cells in each sample was estimated by amplification of reference gene primers within the assay. Sequence reads were collapsed and filtered to measure the absolute abundance of every unique TCRbeta CDR3 rearrangement. Productive Simpson clonality was computed per sample as the square root of Simpson's diversity index over productive rearrangements. TCRdb stores this immuneACCESS table with in-frame sequences only. Part of the clones is absent; in the studies checked, under half of the shortfall reflects unresolved V genes, and no reason is known for the rest. V, J and clone size derive from that table, while D and trimming were established from the DNA sequence. In all, the sample holds some 240,000 clones, and roughly 84% of those were seen once. The ten largest make up less than 2% of the sample.

For this clone: Its antigen is not yet known. Base qualities are not provided; no much larger clone lies one nucleotide away.

This TCR derives from a middle-aged woman who had recovered from COVID-19. Source material: peripheral blood. Rearrangement joined TRBV24-1 to TRBJ2-1, with no confident D gene call. In nucleotide form, the sequence is TGTGCCACCAGTGAGGCTGAGAGGAATGAGCAGTTCTTC. Its protein product is CATSEAERNEQFF.